This T cell receptor beta chain was sequenced during a study of cytomegalovirus exposure and HLA in healthy donors. This clone has a handful of counts. Its antigen is not known. Germline V gene sequence: CDR1 SEHNR, CDR2 FQNEAQ (reference sequence). The CDR3 is 15 amino acids. J was trimmed by 5 bases and V by 5 bases; bases with no gene match: 4. It was with 60 Vbeta and 13 Jbeta primers that the PCR ran. Here immunoSEQ multiplex PCR was the method, and the copy in TCRdb shows in-frame clones only, minus some. The sample consists of approximately 180,000 clones, 70% to 85% of them appearing once. General study points: As a later analysis revealed, the rate of TCR association differed by HLA locus, with DRB1 most and HLA-C fewest. Among the sequence variants, a highly shared cluster was likely an artifact of sequencing. TCR beta chains numbering more than 150 were designated cytomegalovirus-associated.

This sequence originates from a woman aged 55-69 years in good health and CMV-seropositive. Sequencing was performed on PBMCs. The chain employs TRBV7-9 and TRBJ2-4; 12 bases line up with TRBD2. The CDR3 DNA is TGTGCCAGCAGCGCGACTAGCGGGGGTCAAAACATTCAGTACTTC. It specifies CASSATSGGQNIQYF.